The 5 T cell receptor beta chains below come from one sample, sequenced in a study of Tregs in tolerant kidney transplant recipients. Repertoires were generated with immunoSEQ multiplex PCR, while TCRdb's copy carries only in-frame clones and drops some. The table has tens of thousands of clones, 75% to 95% seen once. The sample was Tregs from blood. The receptors stem from a human donor in good health.

The rearrangement links TRBV25-1 to TRBJ2-2; TRBD2 aligns across 10 bases. The germline CDR1 and CDR2 sequences are MGHDK and SYGVNS. The CDR3 has 15 residues. V lost 5 bases and J lost 4; bases outside the gene matches: 4. This chain's CDR3 is CASSLSGRATGELFF. Written as DNA, the CDR3 is TGTGCCAGCAGTTTGAGCGGGAGGGCCACCGGGGAGCTGTTTTTT.

The chain joins TRBV5-6 to TRBJ1-4, with D unclear. V was clipped by 4 bases and J by 7 bases, with 14 bases between them. The CDR3 consists of 14 residues. Germline CDR1 is SGHDT and CDR2 is YYEEEE. CDR3 loop: CASSPPQVPEKLFF. CDR3 DNA: TGTGCCAGCAGCCCCCCCCAAGTTCCTGAAAAACTGTTTTTT.

This chain links TRBV5-1 with TRBJ2-1; D perhaps matches TRBD1 (5 bases). This CDR3 spans 15 amino acids. The germline V gene encodes CDR1 SGHRS and CDR2 YFSETQ. Trimming cost V 1 base and J 2 bases, with 10 bases left between them. The CDR3 protein is CASSLQQGTYNEQFF. As DNA, the CDR3 is TGCGCCAGCAGCTTGCAGCAGGGAACCTACAATGAGCAGTTCTTC. Variable domain in full (rest from reference TRBV5-1 and TRBJ2-1): KAGVTQTPRYLIKTRGQQVTLSCSPISGHRSVSWYQQTPGQGLQFLFEYFSETQRNKGNFPGRFSGRQFSNSRSEMNVSTLELGDSALYLCASSLQQGTYNEQFFGPGTRLTVL.

This chain connects TRBV6-1 to TRBJ2-1; the D is unclear. The CDR3 is 13 residues long. The V end lost 6 bases, the J end lost 1 base, and 7 bases lay between the germline ends. Germline CDR1 MNHNS, CDR2 SASEGT. CDR3 sequence (DNA): TGTGCCAGCAGATGGGATTCCTACAATGAGCAGTTCTTC. Protein sequence: CASRWDSYNEQFF.

The chain carries TRBV7-2 and TRBJ1-5, with 7 bases fitting TRBD1. The CDR3 runs to 19 residues. Germline V CDR1 and CDR2: SGHTA, FQGNSA. V shed 5 bases, J shed 0 bases, and the junction held 16 bases outside the gene matches. CDR3 sequence: CASSASRGRGGYSNQPQHF. As DNA, the CDR3 is TGTGCCAGCAGCGCATCCCGGGGCAGGGGGGGATATAGCAATCAGCCCCAGCATTTT.